These T cell receptor beta chains were read from a single sample in a study of OX40 agonist ivuxolimab in advanced cancers. Sequencing used immunoSEQ multiplex PCR; TCRdb keeps in-frame clones, though not all of them. The table has under 80,000 clones, around 80% seen once. Sequenced material: CD4+ or CD8+ T cells sorted from blood, taken in a trial of the OX40 agonist ivuxolimab. The receptors were gathered from an adult with an advanced solid tumor such as melanoma, head and neck, liver or kidney cancer. CDR3s include the opening cysteine and the closing phenylalanine or tryptophan. The D gene is left open where the match is weak. Clone size, where shown, is once, few, many, or a class for clones that have expanded.

CDR3 DNA: TGTGCCAGCAGCTTAGTGGCCGGGACTAGCGGGGTGAATGAGCAGTTCTTC; CDR3 protein: CASSLVAGTSGVNEQFF; clone size: -; D gene: TRBD2; J gene: TRBJ2-1; V gene: TRBV7-2
CDR3 DNA: TGTGCCAGCAGTTACTCGGGGCGGCCTAATGAAAAACTGTTTTTT; CDR3 protein: CASSYSGRPNEKLFF; clone size: -; D gene: -; J gene: TRBJ1-4; V gene: TRBV6-5
CDR3 DNA: TGTGCCAGCAGCCAACCCTACAATGAGCAGTTCTTC; CDR3 protein: CASSQPYNEQFF; clone size: -; D gene: -; J gene: TRBJ2-1; V gene: TRBV4-2
CDR3 DNA: TGTGCCAGCAGATCGACAGGGGGCTTGACCGGGGAGCTGTTTTTT; CDR3 protein: CASRSTGGLTGELFF; clone size: -; D gene: TRBD1; J gene: TRBJ2-2; V gene: TRBV6-5
CDR3 DNA: TGTGCCAGCAGCTTGGGGACTCACACAGATACGCAGTATTTT; CDR3 protein: CASSLGTHTDTQYF; clone size: once; D gene: -; J gene: TRBJ2-3; V gene: TRBV5-6
CDR3 DNA: TGCGCCAGCAGCCCTACGTCACTAGCGGTTAAAACAGATACGCAGTATTTT; CDR3 protein: CASSPTSLAVKTDTQYF; clone size: few; D gene: TRBD2; J gene: TRBJ2-3; V gene: TRBV5-1
CDR3 DNA: TGTGCCAGCAGCCAAGGAGGTCCCAGGGAGAGTAACACCGGGGAGCTGTTTTTT; CDR3 protein: CASSQGGPRESNTGELFF; clone size: -; D gene: -; J gene: TRBJ2-2; V gene: TRBV4-2
CDR3 DNA: TGCGCCAGCTCTAGCGGTAATTCCTACAATGAGCAGTTCTTC; CDR3 protein: CASSSGNSYNEQFF; clone size: -; D gene: TRBD2; J gene: TRBJ2-1; V gene: TRBV10-1
CDR3 DNA: TGTGCCAGCAGTGAAATGGGGCTCGGGGAGCTGTTTTTT; CDR3 protein: CASSEMGLGELFF; clone size: -; D gene: -; J gene: TRBJ2-2; V gene: TRBV6-1
CDR3 DNA: TGTGCCAGCAGTTTATTCGGGAGGTACACCATATATTTT; CDR3 protein: CASSLFGRYTIYF; clone size: -; D gene: -; J gene: TRBJ1-3; V gene: TRBV28
CDR3 DNA: TGTGCAAGTCGCTCCGATGCCCGGTCCGCTGACAATGAGCAGTTCTTC; CDR3 protein: CASRSDARSADNEQFF; clone size: -; D gene: -; J gene: TRBJ2-1; V gene: TRBV12-2
CDR3 DNA: TGTGCCAGTAAAAATGGCCTCAATGATCAGCCCCAGCATTTT; CDR3 protein: CASKNGLNDQPQHF; clone size: -; D gene: -; J gene: TRBJ1-5; V gene: TRBV19
CDR3 DNA: TGTGCCAGCAGTGAACTGGCCCGTAGGGCCGGGGAGCTGTTTTTT; CDR3 protein: CASSELARRAGELFF; clone size: -; D gene: -; J gene: TRBJ2-2; V gene: TRBV2
CDR3 DNA: TGCGCCAGCAGCCAAGGGACCGGTCGGGCGGGGGGCACAGATACGCAGTATTTT; CDR3 protein: CASSQGTGRAGGTDTQYF; clone size: -; D gene: TRBD2; J gene: TRBJ2-3; V gene: TRBV4-1
CDR3 DNA: TGTGCCAGCAGTGAAGCTTTGGGGGGGCCTACTCAAGAGACCCAGTACTTC; CDR3 protein: CASSEALGGPTQETQYF; clone size: once; D gene: -; J gene: TRBJ2-5; V gene: TRBV6-1
CDR3 DNA: TGTGCCAGCAGCTTAGAGTCTAGCAATCAGCCCCAGCATTTT; CDR3 protein: CASSLESSNQPQHF; clone size: -; D gene: -; J gene: TRBJ1-5; V gene: TRBV11-2
CDR3 DNA: TGTGCCAGCAGTTACGAAGGGGCCCTAGAGACCCAGTACTTC; CDR3 protein: CASSYEGALETQYF; clone size: -; D gene: -; J gene: TRBJ2-5; V gene: TRBV6-5
CDR3 DNA: TGCGCCAGCAGCCCCCTTGGGGGTCTGGGTTCACCCCTCCACTTT; CDR3 protein: CASSPLGGLGSPLHF; clone size: -; D gene: -; J gene: TRBJ1-6; V gene: TRBV4-1
CDR3 DNA: TGTGCCGTTACAGGGTGGGGAAACACCATATATTTT; CDR3 protein: CAVTGWGNTIYF; clone size: -; D gene: -; J gene: TRBJ1-3; V gene: TRBV7-2
CDR3 DNA: TGTGCCAGCAGCCTTCCCCGGACAGGGAGGGTCGGTAGTACGCAGTATTTT; CDR3 protein: CASSLPRTGRVGSTQYF; clone size: -; D gene: -; J gene: TRBJ2-3; V gene: TRBV5-4
CDR3 DNA: TGTGCCTGGAGTAGACGGCGGTATGGCTACACCTTC; CDR3 protein: CAWSRRRYGYTF; clone size: few; D gene: -; J gene: TRBJ1-2; V gene: TRBV30
CDR3 DNA: TGTGCCATTCGACGGACTAGCGGCACAGATACGCAGTATTTT; CDR3 protein: CAIRRTSGTDTQYF; clone size: -; D gene: TRBD2; J gene: TRBJ2-3; V gene: TRBV2
CDR3 DNA: TGCGCCAGCAGCCCGGGACAGAGCTCTGGGGCCAACGTCCTGACTTTC; CDR3 protein: CASSPGQSSGANVLTF; clone size: -; D gene: TRBD1; J gene: TRBJ2-6; V gene: TRBV5-1
CDR3 DNA: TGTGCCAGCAGTCACGGGGGGGACAGGAACAATCAGCCCCAGCATTTT; CDR3 protein: CASSHGGDRNNQPQHF; clone size: -; D gene: TRBD1; J gene: TRBJ1-5; V gene: TRBV27
CDR3 DNA: TGTGCCAGCAGCCGGGAGGGCGGTTACAATTCACCCCTCCACTTT; CDR3 protein: CASSREGGYNSPLHF; clone size: -; D gene: -; J gene: TRBJ1-6; V gene: TRBV5-6
CDR3 DNA: TGTGCCAGCAGTGACCGGGGGAGACCTAATGAAAAACTGTTTTTT; CDR3 protein: CASSDRGRPNEKLFF; clone size: -; D gene: -; J gene: TRBJ1-4; V gene: TRBV6-4
CDR3 DNA: TGCGCCAGCAAAGCCGGGACAAATTACGAGCAGTACTTC; CDR3 protein: CASKAGTNYEQYF; clone size: -; D gene: -; J gene: TRBJ2-7; V gene: TRBV5-1
CDR3 DNA: TGTGCCAGCAGCTTAGGTAGGGAAAGCAATCAGCCCCAGCATTTT; CDR3 protein: CASSLGRESNQPQHF; clone size: -; D gene: -; J gene: TRBJ1-5; V gene: TRBV7-2
CDR3 DNA: TGCGCCAGCAGCCTCGGTGGGACAGTGAACACCGGGGAGCTGTTTTTT; CDR3 protein: CASSLGGTVNTGELFF; clone size: -; D gene: TRBD1; J gene: TRBJ2-2; V gene: TRBV5-1
CDR3 DNA: TGTGCCAGCAGCTCGACCCCGGGGAATTCACCCCTCCACTTT; CDR3 protein: CASSSTPGNSPLHF; clone size: -; D gene: -; J gene: TRBJ1-6; V gene: TRBV11-1
CDR3 DNA: TGTGCCAGCAGCTTAGCCCCGGGAGGTGGACAGCCCCAGCATTTT; CDR3 protein: CASSLAPGGGQPQHF; clone size: -; D gene: -; J gene: TRBJ1-5; V gene: TRBV11-2
CDR3 DNA: TGCGCCAGCAGCTTCGAACCCCAGGGCGGTTCACCCCTCCACTTT; CDR3 protein: CASSFEPQGGSPLHF; clone size: few; D gene: -; J gene: TRBJ1-6; V gene: TRBV5-1
CDR3 DNA: TGTGCCAGCAGTTATGGGCAGGGGGAGGCAGATACGCAGTATTTT; CDR3 protein: CASSYGQGEADTQYF; clone size: -; D gene: -; J gene: TRBJ2-3; V gene: TRBV6-5
CDR3 DNA: TGTGCCAGCAGCCCTGAAAAAAGAAACAGGGGGCTAAGTGGCTACACCTTC; CDR3 protein: CASSPEKRNRGLSGYTF; clone size: -; D gene: TRBD1; J gene: TRBJ1-2; V gene: TRBV5-4
CDR3 DNA: TGTGCCAGCAGCCCACGGACAGGGCCGAACACTGAAGCTTTCTTT; CDR3 protein: CASSPRTGPNTEAFF; clone size: -; D gene: TRBD1; J gene: TRBJ1-1; V gene: TRBV11-2
CDR3 DNA: TGTGCCAGCAGTTACTCCGAGGGGGGAAACATTCAGTACTTC; CDR3 protein: CASSYSEGGNIQYF; clone size: -; D gene: -; J gene: TRBJ2-4; V gene: TRBV6-5
CDR3 DNA: TGTGCCAGTGGGACAGCCCTAGAGACCCAGTACTTC; CDR3 protein: CASGTALETQYF; clone size: -; D gene: TRBD1; J gene: TRBJ2-5; V gene: TRBV6-1
CDR3 DNA: TGTGCCAGCAGCTTAGCGCTTGGGAGGGGCGGCGGAAAACTGTTTTTT; CDR3 protein: CASSLALGRGGGKLFF; clone size: -; D gene: -; J gene: TRBJ1-4; V gene: TRBV7-8
CDR3 DNA: TGTGCCATCAGTGAAGCCGGGACTAGCGTAGCGTCATACGAGCAGTACTTC; CDR3 protein: CAISEAGTSVASYEQYF; clone size: -; D gene: TRBD2; J gene: TRBJ2-7; V gene: TRBV10-3
CDR3 DNA: TGTGCCAGCAGCCCAACCACAGGGAACACCGGGGAGCTGTTTTTT; CDR3 protein: CASSPTTGNTGELFF; clone size: few; D gene: -; J gene: TRBJ2-2; V gene: TRBV7-6
CDR3 DNA: TGTGCCAGCAGCTCGAGGGGGGGGTTGATGGACACTGAAGCTTTCTTT; CDR3 protein: CASSSRGGLMDTEAFF; clone size: -; D gene: -; J gene: TRBJ1-1; V gene: TRBV7-9
CDR3 DNA: TGTGCCAGCAGAGACAGGGAATTCTCACCCCTCCACTTT; CDR3 protein: CASRDREFSPLHF; clone size: -; D gene: TRBD1; J gene: TRBJ1-6; V gene: TRBV6-5